This T cell receptor (beta chain) appears in the sequencing data of a study of cytotoxic CD8 clonotypes in ibrutinib-treated CLL. Study-wide points: Clonality at baseline surpassed age-matched healthy donors and tracked circulating CD8+ T-cell counts. Clonality increased with ibrutinib response but returned toward baseline at progression. Public clonotypes occurred uncommonly; on treatment, they contracted or remained stable.

The length of the CDR3 is 14 residues. Germline assignment: CDR1 GTSNPN and CDR2 SVGIG (reference sequence). V was trimmed by 0 bases and J by 4 bases, leaving 10 bases between them. Depths of 1 in 200,000 to 1 in 1 million T cells were the sequencing target. Data came from immunoSEQ multiplex PCR; TCRdb stores just in-frame clones and leaves some out. Among some 300,000 clones listed, just under 80% were seen once. This clone occurred once. Its specificity is not known. The source was PBMCs, collected before ibrutinib treatment. This sequence originates from a human donor with chronic lymphocytic leukemia. The J gene is TRBJ2-1, the V gene TRBV30; TRBD1 is a possible D gene (5 bases). The CDR3 bases are TGTGCCTGGAGTGTTAAACAGGAGTACAATGAGCAGTTCTTC. It codes for CAWSVKQEYNEQFF.